The rows below give T cell receptor beta chains drawn from one sample of a study of technical replicates of blood from a few donors. The repertoire was sequenced with immunoSEQ multiplex PCR; TCRdb's copy has only in-frame clones and lacks some. The sample records almost 90,000 clones, 95% being singletons. Sequenced: T cells isolated from PBMCs. Source of these receptors: a human donor in good health. Each CDR3 is given with its conserved first and last residue. The order of the fields is V gene, D gene, clone size, J gene, CDR3 DNA, CDR3 protein. A D gene is named only where the DNA matches it firmly. The size field is filled for only some rows; it gives once, few, many or a size class.

V gene: TRBV30
D gene: TRBD1
clone size: .
J gene: TRBJ2-1
CDR3 DNA: TGTGCCTGGAGGGCAGGGGGCCGACTAATTAATGAGCAGTTCTTC
CDR3 protein: CAWRAGGRLINEQFF

V gene: TRBV6-5
D gene: TRBD1
clone size: .
J gene: TRBJ2-3
CDR3 DNA: TGTGCCAGCAGTTATAGGGGGCTGGGAGATACGCAGTATTTT
CDR3 protein: CASSYRGLGDTQYF

V gene: TRBV28
D gene: TRBD1
clone size: .
J gene: TRBJ1-2
CDR3 DNA: TGTGCCAGCAGTTTAAGCCCGGACAGGGCTGGCCGCTACACCTTC
CDR3 protein: CASSLSPDRAGRYTF

V gene: TRBV2
D gene: TRBD2
clone size: once
J gene: TRBJ2-7
CDR3 DNA: TGTGCCAGCAGTGCCGGGACTAGCGGGAGAGAGCAGTACTTC
CDR3 protein: CASSAGTSGREQYF

V gene: TRBV6-1
D gene: .
clone size: .
J gene: TRBJ2-3
CDR3 DNA: TGTGCCAGCAAACTAAGCACAGATACGCAGTATTTT
CDR3 protein: CASKLSTDTQYF

V gene: TRBV15
D gene: .
clone size: .
J gene: TRBJ1-5
CDR3 DNA: TGTGCCACCAGCACGAGCCGGGACAACTCGAAGCAGCCCCAGCATTTT
CDR3 protein: CATSTSRDNSKQPQHF

V gene: TRBV10-1
D gene: .
clone size: .
J gene: TRBJ2-1
CDR3 DNA: TGCGCCAGCAGTGACCCCCGGGAAGGGAGCCAGTACAATGAGCAGTTCTTC
CDR3 protein: CASSDPREGSQYNEQFF

V gene: TRBV7-8
D gene: .
clone size: .
J gene: TRBJ2-6
CDR3 DNA: TGTGCCAGCAGCTCCCAGAGAGCGTTCTCTGGGGCCAACGTCCTGACTTTC
CDR3 protein: CASSSQRAFSGANVLTF

V gene: TRBV19
D gene: TRBD1
clone size: .
J gene: TRBJ1-5
CDR3 DNA: TGTGCCAGTAGCGTATTCTGGACAGGGGGTAATCAGCCCCAGCATTTT
CDR3 protein: CASSVFWTGGNQPQHF

V gene: TRBV6-5
D gene: .
clone size: .
J gene: TRBJ2-3
CDR3 DNA: TGTGCCAGCAGCCAGACTAGGAAAGAGGGAGATACGCAGTATTTT
CDR3 protein: CASSQTRKEGDTQYF

V gene: TRBV6-5
D gene: TRBD2
clone size: .
J gene: TRBJ2-7
CDR3 DNA: TGTGCCAGCAGTTATGGGACTAAGGCCTACGAGCAGTACTTC
CDR3 protein: CASSYGTKAYEQYF

V gene: TRBV6-6
D gene: .
clone size: .
J gene: TRBJ2-3
CDR3 DNA: TGTGCCAGCAATTCTCGGGAGAAAAACACAGATACGCAGTATTTT
CDR3 protein: CASNSREKNTDTQYF

V gene: TRBV6-6
D gene: .
clone size: .
J gene: TRBJ1-1
CDR3 DNA: TGTGCCAGCAAAGATGACAGGACGAACACTGAAGCTTTCTTT
CDR3 protein: CASKDDRTNTEAFF

V gene: TRBV7-2
D gene: .
clone size: .
J gene: TRBJ1-5
CDR3 DNA: TGTGCCAGCAGCCCCCCGACAGATGGAAATCAGCCCCAGCATTTT
CDR3 protein: CASSPPTDGNQPQHF

V gene: TRBV9
D gene: TRBD1
clone size: .
J gene: TRBJ1-5
CDR3 DNA: TGTGCCAGCAGCGTAGAGGGGGCGACTCATCAGCCCCAGCATTTT
CDR3 protein: CASSVEGATHQPQHF

V gene: TRBV11-3
D gene: .
clone size: .
J gene: TRBJ2-7
CDR3 DNA: TGTGCCAGCAGCTCAGTACTAGGCTACGAGCAGTACTTC
CDR3 protein: CASSSVLGYEQYF

V gene: TRBV6-5
D gene: TRBD1
clone size: .
J gene: TRBJ2-3
CDR3 DNA: TGTGCCACCCGACAGGGGGCAGGTGATACGCAGTATTTT
CDR3 protein: CATRQGAGDTQYF

V gene: TRBV27
D gene: .
clone size: .
J gene: TRBJ2-2
CDR3 DNA: TGTGCCAGCAGCCCGGGTGGGTCAGCCGGGGAGCTGTTTTTT
CDR3 protein: CASSPGGSAGELFF

V gene: TRBV5-6
D gene: .
clone size: once
J gene: TRBJ1-1
CDR3 DNA: TGTGCCAGCAGCTCACCACTCAACACTGAAGCTTTCTTT
CDR3 protein: CASSSPLNTEAFF

V gene: TRBV19
D gene: TRBD1
clone size: .
J gene: TRBJ1-5
CDR3 DNA: TGTGCCAGTAGTCCAGGGGGCGATCAGCCCCAGCATTTT
CDR3 protein: CASSPGGDQPQHF

V gene: TRBV4-1
D gene: .
clone size: .
J gene: TRBJ2-1
CDR3 DNA: TGCGCCAGCAGCCAAGAGCTATGGGGAGGAGATATGAATGAGCAGTTCTTC
CDR3 protein: CASSQELWGGDMNEQFF

V gene: TRBV6-5
D gene: .
clone size: .
J gene: TRBJ2-7
CDR3 DNA: TGTGCCAGCGCCTCGGGACACAAAATCTACGAGCAGTACTTC
CDR3 protein: CASASGHKIYEQYF

V gene: TRBV2
D gene: TRBD2
clone size: .
J gene: TRBJ2-1
CDR3 DNA: TGTGCCACCCTTCCGGGACTAGTTTACAATGAGCAGTTCTTC
CDR3 protein: CATLPGLVYNEQFF

V gene: TRBV7-2
D gene: .
clone size: .
J gene: TRBJ2-7
CDR3 DNA: TGTGCCAGCAGCTTAGGGGTAGGGGGCGAGCAGTACTTC
CDR3 protein: CASSLGVGGEQYF

V gene: TRBV28
D gene: TRBD2
clone size: once
J gene: TRBJ2-1
CDR3 DNA: TGTGCCAGCCTAACTAGCGGGATAGACAATGAGCAGTTCTTC
CDR3 protein: CASLTSGIDNEQFF

V gene: TRBV9
D gene: .
clone size: .
J gene: TRBJ1-3
CDR3 DNA: TGTGCCAGCAGCGCGACAACCCTGGGAGGGGCCGGAAACACCATATATTTT
CDR3 protein: CASSATTLGGAGNTIYF

V gene: TRBV6-6
D gene: TRBD2
clone size: .
J gene: TRBJ2-1
CDR3 DNA: TGTGCCAGCAGCCCACTAGCGGGAGCATACAATGAGCAGTTCTTC
CDR3 protein: CASSPLAGAYNEQFF

V gene: TRBV6-4
D gene: .
clone size: .
J gene: TRBJ2-1
CDR3 DNA: TGTGCCAGCAGTGACTCGAGCAGGGACAATGAGCAGTTCTTC
CDR3 protein: CASSDSSRDNEQFF